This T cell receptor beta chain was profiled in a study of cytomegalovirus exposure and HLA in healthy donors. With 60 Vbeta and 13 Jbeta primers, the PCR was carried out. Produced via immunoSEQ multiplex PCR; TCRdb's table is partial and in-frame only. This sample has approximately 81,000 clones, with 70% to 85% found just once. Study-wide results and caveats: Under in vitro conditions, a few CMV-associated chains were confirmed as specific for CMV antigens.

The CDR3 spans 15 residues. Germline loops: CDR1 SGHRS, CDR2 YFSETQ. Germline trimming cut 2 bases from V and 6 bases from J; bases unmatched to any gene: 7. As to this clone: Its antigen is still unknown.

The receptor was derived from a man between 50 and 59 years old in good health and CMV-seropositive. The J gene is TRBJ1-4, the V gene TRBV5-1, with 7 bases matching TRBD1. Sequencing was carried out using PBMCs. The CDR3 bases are TGCGCCAGCAGCTTAGGGCTAGGGGGCGATGAAAAACTGTTTTTT. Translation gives CASSLGLGGDEKLFF.